The 30 T cell receptor beta chains below come from one sample, sequenced in a study of T cell responses to AZD1222 COVID-19 vaccine. Repertoires were generated with immunoSEQ multiplex PCR, while TCRdb's copy carries only in-frame clones and drops some. The repertoire includes over 95,000 clones, over 75% of them detected once, and around 3% sits in the top ten. Source: peripheral blood, taken on day 0 of AZD1222 vaccination. All receptors come from an adult in good health.

The J gene is TRBJ2-2, the V gene TRBV5-1, with 11 bases identical to TRBD1. Germline assignment: CDR1 SGHRS and CDR2 YFSETQ. The CDR3 contains 17 residues. J gave up 7 bases and V 4 bases, and 12 bases lay outside the gene matches. CDR3: CASSTGRTGGNYGELFF. The CDR3 DNA is TGCGCCAGCAGCACGGGCCGGACAGGGGGCAATTACGGGGAGCTGTTTTTT.

V gene TRBV6-6 combines with J gene TRBJ1-2; no definite D call. Looked up from germline, CDR1 is MNHNY and CDR2 is SVGAGI (reference sequence). The V gene lost 5 bases and the J gene lost 2 bases, with 24 bases spanning the gap. The CDR3 length is 18 residues. The CDR3 sequence is CASSPPPHPSGANYGYTF. CDR3 DNA sequence: TGTGCCAGCAGTCCACCCCCCCACCCATCAGGAGCCAACTATGGCTACACCTTC.

V is TRBV29-1 and J is TRBJ1-5; no definite D call. The CDR3 extends over 13 amino acids. Germline V gene lookup returns CDR1 SQVTM and CDR2 ANQGSEA. V was cut by 5 bases and J by 3 bases, with 11 bases left in between. CDR3 in amino acids: CSVLRPYNQPQHF. Here the CDR3 DNA reads TGCAGCGTTCTTCGGCCGTACAATCAGCCCCAGCATTTT.

The J gene is TRBJ2-3, the V gene TRBV7-9; 9 positions match TRBD2. The junction had 8 bases not matched to a gene; V was cut back by 5 bases and J by 5 bases. Germline assignment: CDR1 SEHNR and CDR2 FQNEAQ (reference sequence). This CDR3 spans 15 amino acids. CDR3 nucleotide sequence: TGTGCCAGCAGCCCAAGCGGGGGGCCGCGAGATACGCAGTATTTT. This encodes CASSPSGGPRDTQYF. Using reference TRBV7-9 and TRBJ2-3 for the parts outside the CDR3, the full variable domain is DTGVSQNPRHKITKRGQNVTFRCDPISEHNRLYWYRQTLGQGPEFLTYFQNEAQLEKSRLLSDRFSAERPKGSFSTLEIQRTEQGDSAMYLCASSPSGGPRDTQYFGPGTRLTVL.

This clone has a single count. The chain uses TRBV18 and TRBJ2-3; D is unclear. Germline loops: CDR1 KGHSH, CDR2 LQKENI. CDR3 size: 13 residues. Trimming took off 0 bases at V and 4 bases at J, with 5 bases between the two ends. CDR3 sequence (DNA): TGTGCCAGCTCACCACCTTTTCCAGATACGCAGTATTTT. Amino acids: CASSPPFPDTQYF.

The chain recombines TRBV28 with TRBJ1-1, with D maybe TRBD1 (5 bases). The germline V and J ends were trimmed by 7 bases and 4 bases, with 13 bases remaining between them. The CDR3 covers 13 residues. CDR1 is MDHEN, CDR2 SYDVKM, per germline. CDR3 nucleotides: TGTGCCAGCATCGTACTGGGGGTCACTGAAGCTTTCTTT. It encodes CASIVLGVTEAFF.

This chain joins TRBV2 and TRBJ2-1, with TRBD1 matching over 7 bases. Germline V CDR1 and CDR2: SNHLY, FYNNEI. Trimming cost V 6 bases and J 0 bases; bases outside gene matches: 5. The CDR3 runs 15 residues. The CDR3 reads CASRDHRGSYNEQFF. DNA of the CDR3: TGTGCCAGCAGGGACCACAGGGGCTCCTACAATGAGCAGTTCTTC.

The CDR3 is CASSMGQGVPNEKLFF. For the CDR3, the DNA is TGCGCCAGCAGCATGGGACAGGGGGTCCCTAATGAAAAACTGTTTTTT. The chain recombines TRBV5-1 with TRBJ1-4; 11 nucleotides agree with TRBD1. With V trimmed by 4 bases and J by 3 bases, 5 bases remained unmatched. The length of the CDR3 is 16 residues. Germline assignment: CDR1 SGHRS and CDR2 YFSETQ.

V and J are TRBV28 and TRBJ1-5; D uncertain. The CDR3 loop spans 12 amino acids. CDR1 MDHEN and CDR2 SYDVKM come from the germline V gene. Trimming took 5 bases from V and 9 from J, leaving 11 bases between them. The DNA of the CDR3 is TGTGCCAGCAGTCCTAAGCAAGTGCCCCAGCATTTT. Protein product: CASSPKQVPQHF.

This sequence joins TRBV7-2 and TRBJ1-1, with 7 bases that match TRBD1. The CDR3 spans 15 residues. V was pared by 3 bases and J by 4 bases, with 8 bases of the junction left unmatched. The V gene's germline CDR1 is SGHTA and CDR2 FQGNSA. CDR3 in amino acids: CASSLTGKGGTEAFF. CDR3 DNA: TGTGCCAGCAGCTTGACAGGGAAGGGCGGCACTGAAGCTTTCTTT.

This chain connects TRBV20-1 to TRBJ2-3, with TRBD2 identical over 7 bases. J gave up 4 bases and V 3 bases, and 7 bases lay outside the gene matches. This CDR3 has 14 amino acids. CDR1 is DFQATT and CDR2 is SNEGSKA in the germline V gene (reference sequence). CDR3 protein: CSASSSGGADTQYF. CDR3 in DNA: TGCAGTGCTAGTTCGTCTGGGGGGGCAGATACGCAGTATTTT.

The chain is built from TRBV19 and TRBJ2-7, with a weak D call TRBD2 (5 bases). This CDR3 is built from 14 residues. The V gene's germline CDR1 is LNHDA and CDR2 SQIVND (reference sequence). Between the trimmed V and J ends, which lost 3 bases and 3 bases, there was a span of 12 bases. This chain's CDR3 is CASSIATGYYEQYF. For the CDR3, the DNA is TGTGCCAGTAGTATTGCAACGGGATACTACGAGCAGTACTTC.

The gene calls are TRBV28 and TRBJ2-7; TRBD2 aligns across 11 bases. V shed 7 bases and J 5 bases; nucleotides not matched to a gene: 13. Germline CDR1 reads MDHEN; CDR2 reads SYDVKM. The CDR3 totals 16 residues. CDR3 sequence reads: CASTGVASGRNDEQYF. The CDR3 coding sequence is TGTGCCAGCACCGGGGTGGCTAGCGGGAGGAACGACGAGCAGTACTTC.

This chain connects TRBV6-6 to TRBJ1-5; D gene ambiguous. This CDR3 is 16 amino acids long. From germline, CDR1 is MNHNY and CDR2 SVGAGI (reference sequence). V was trimmed by 4 bases and J by 0 bases, leaving 13 bases between them. This CDR3 is CASSSTSVGSNQPQHF. Written as DNA, the CDR3 is TGTGCCAGCAGTTCCACCTCCGTAGGTAGCAATCAGCCCCAGCATTTT.

This clone was seen only a few times. This chain links TRBV18 with TRBJ1-4, with 10 nucleotides matching TRBD1. The CDR3 runs to 17 residues. The germline V gene encodes CDR1 KGHSH and CDR2 LQKENI. V shed 3 bases, J shed 4 bases, and the junction held 8 bases outside the gene matches. The CDR3 is CASSPSGQGYHNEKLFF. The CDR3 DNA sequence: TGTGCCAGCTCACCGTCGGGACAGGGGTACCATAATGAAAAACTGTTTTTT. The full variable domain, with the rest looked up from reference TRBV18 and TRBJ1-4, is NAGVMQNPRHLVRRRGQEARLRCSPMKGHSHVYWYRQLPEEGLKFMVYLQKENIIDESGMPKERFSAEFPKEGPSILRIQQVVRGDSAAYFCASSPSGQGYHNEKLFFGSGTQLSVL.

V gene TRBV23-1 combines with J gene TRBJ1-1; D ambiguous. TRBV23-1 has ORF status, its function being uncertain. CDR3 length equals 15 residues. The V end lost 3 bases, the J end lost 6 bases, and 17 bases lay between the germline ends. In DNA form, the CDR3 reads TGCGCCAGCAGTCAGAGACTCTCTCGTAGGTCTGAAGCTTTCTTT. Its protein product is CASSQRLSRRSEAFF.

This clone was found once. The chain links TRBV5-1 to TRBJ1-4; no clear D gene. This CDR3 spans 18 amino acids. The germline V gene encodes CDR1 SGHRS and CDR2 YFSETQ. V was cut by 0 bases and J by 0 bases, with 15 bases left in between. The CDR3 DNA reads as TGCGCCAGCAGCTTGGGATTAGGCGCCGGAACAACTAATGAAAAACTGTTTTTT. It codes for CASSLGLGAGTTNEKLFF.

J is TRBJ2-7 and V is TRBV2, with TRBD1 identical over 7 bases. V shed 5 bases, J shed 2 bases, and the junction held 6 bases outside the gene matches. This CDR3 spans 14 amino acids. CDR1 and CDR2 (germline): SNHLY, FYNNEI. This CDR3 reads CASSLRDSTYEQYF. In DNA form, the CDR3 reads TGTGCCAGCAGTCTTAGGGACAGCACCTACGAGCAGTACTTC.

This clone occurred once. The chain links TRBV5-4 to TRBJ1-2; 8 nucleotides match TRBD1. V trimming: 0 bases; J trimming: 7 bases; junction bases outside the gene matches: 8. The CDR3 is 15 amino acids. From germline, CDR1 is SGHNT and CDR2 YYREEE (reference sequence). The DNA of the CDR3 is TGTGCCAGCAGCTTGGCCGGGCAGGGGGCGCTTGGCTACACCTTC. Protein: CASSLAGQGALGYTF.

This clone has a handful of counts. This chain uses TRBV5-6 with TRBJ2-7; unclear D gene. This CDR3 comprises 14 residues. The V end was cut by 1 base, the J end by 3 bases, with 11 bases between. The germline CDR1 and CDR2 sequences are SGHDT and YYEEEE. The CDR3 sequence is CASSLFGVDYEQYF. DNA of the CDR3: TGTGCCAGCAGCTTGTTTGGCGTAGACTACGAGCAGTACTTC.

The chain couples TRBV30 to TRBJ1-6; D possibly corresponds to TRBD1 (6 bases). The ends were cut back, 2 bases at V and 10 bases at J, with 18 bases in the middle. Germline V gives CDR1 GTSNPN, CDR2 SVGIG (reference sequence). The CDR3 loop spans 15 amino acids. CDR3 protein: CAWSSFRGGPSPLHF. CDR3 nucleotides: TGTGCCTGGAGTAGTTTTAGAGGGGGGCCCTCACCCCTCCACTTT.

The chain has TRBV4-1 and TRBJ2-6, with D possibly matching TRBD2 (5 bases). V lost 2 bases and J lost 0, with 14 bases in between. This CDR3 has 18 amino acids. CDR1 is MGHRA, CDR2 YSYEKL, per germline. The CDR3 region is CASSQYSGGISGANVLTF. The CDR3 nucleotides are TGCGCCAGCAGCCAATACTCAGGAGGTATCTCTGGGGCCAACGTCCTGACTTTC.

The rearrangement joins TRBV5-8 to TRBJ1-2; D not certain. Trimming stripped 4 bases from V and 8 bases from J, with 18 bases between. Per the germline V gene, CDR1 is SGHTS and CDR2 is YDEGEE. This CDR3 contains 14 residues. CDR3 coding DNA: TGTGCCAGCAGCCCGACCGGGATCGTGGCGGGCTACACCTTC. This translates into CASSPTGIVAGYTF. The full variable domain, with the rest looked up from reference TRBV5-8 and TRBJ1-2, is EAGVTQSPTHLIKTRGQQATLRCSPISGHTSVYWYQQALGLGLQFLLWYDEGEERNRGNFPPRFSGRQFPNYSSELNVNALELEDSALYLCASSPTGIVAGYTFGSGTRLTVV.

The chain uses TRBV9 and TRBJ2-5; D may be TRBD2 (6 bases). The CDR3 covers 15 residues. From germline, CDR1 is SGDLS and CDR2 YYNGEE. Trimming cost V 3 bases and J 4 bases, with 16 bases left between them. CDR3 in amino acids: CASSGAEGLTETQYF. In nucleotides, the CDR3 is TGTGCCAGCAGCGGAGCTGAGGGACTCACAGAGACCCAGTACTTC.

Here the CDR3 DNA reads TGTGCCAGCAGCTCGTTAGATTTTGGGTTGGGCGGGAGCCCTCGCGAGCAGTACTTC. Translation: CASSSLDFGLGGSPREQYF. The chain recombines TRBV5-4 with TRBJ2-7, with 7 bases that match TRBD2. From germline, CDR1 is SGHNT and CDR2 YYREEE (reference sequence). V lost 3 bases, J lost 6 bases, and 24 bases stayed unmatched. The CDR3 is 19 residues long. Full variable domain (missing parts from reference TRBV5-4 and TRBJ2-7): ETGVTQSPTHLIKTRGQQVTLRCSSQSGHNTVSWYQQALGQGPQFIFQYYREEENGRGNFPPRFSGLQFPNYSSELNVNALELDDSALYLCASSSLDFGLGGSPREQYFGPGTRLTVT.

This chain uses TRBV28 with TRBJ1-5; D might be TRBD1 (5 bases). This CDR3 region has 16 residues. Germline assignment: CDR1 MDHEN and CDR2 SYDVKM. The V end lost 3 bases, the J end lost 0 bases, and 12 bases lay between the germline ends. DNA for the CDR3: TGTGCCAGCAGTTTCGTGATTAGGGGTAGCAATCAGCCCCAGCATTTT. This translates into CASSFVIRGSNQPQHF.

The gene calls are TRBV6-9 and TRBJ2-7; D tentatively fits TRBD1 or TRBD2 (6 bases each). With 1 base removed from V and 0 bases from J, the gap between germline ends came to 13 bases. The CDR3 is 16 residues long. Germline CDR1 is MNHGY and CDR2 is SVAAGI. The CDR3 loop reads CASSYCGGLSSYEQYF. DNA of the CDR3: TGTGCCAGCAGTTATTGTGGGGGGCTTAGCTCCTACGAGCAGTACTTC.

The V call is TRBV19, the J call TRBJ1-1, with 10 positions matching TRBD1. V gave up 5 bases and J gave up 4 bases; unmatched junction bases: 4. The CDR3 is 14 amino acids. From germline, CDR1 is LNHDA and CDR2 SQIVND (reference sequence). In nucleotides, the CDR3 is TGTGCCAGTAGTCTGACAGGGGGCGGCACTGAAGCTTTCTTT. Residues: CASSLTGGGTEAFF. Filled out from reference TRBV19 and TRBJ1-1, the complete variable domain reads DGGITQSPKYLFRKEGQNVTLSCEQNLNHDAMYWYRQDPGQGLRLIYYSQIVNDFQKGDIAEGYSVSREKKESFPLTVTSAQKNPTAFYLCASSLTGGGTEAFFGQGTRLTVV.

This sequence joins TRBV6-5 and TRBJ1-5; 11 bases map to TRBD1. Germline assignment: CDR1 MNHEY and CDR2 SVGAGI. The CDR3 totals 15 residues. V was clipped by 6 bases and J by 7 bases; unmatched bases: 8. The CDR3 bases are TGTGCCAGCAGAGCCGGACAGGGGGCATACCAGCCCCAGCATTTT. As protein: CASRAGQGAYQPQHF.

The chain is built from TRBV12-3 or TRBV12-4 and TRBJ1-5; D uncertain. This CDR3 comprises 13 residues. Trimming took off 5 bases at V and 5 bases at J, with 10 bases between the two ends. CDR3 nucleotide sequence: TGTGCCAGCAGTCTTCGACAAGATCAGCCCCAGCATTTT. Translated: CASSLRQDQPQHF.